This TCR beta chain came from a study of cytomegalovirus exposure and HLA in healthy donors. Study-wide results and caveats: Later analysis demonstrated an association between a missense DCLRE1C variant and TCR beta V- and J-gene trimming.

The PCR employed 60 Vbeta primers together with 13 Jbeta primers. Repertoires were generated with immunoSEQ multiplex PCR, while TCRdb's copy carries only in-frame clones and drops some. The data show about 180,000 clones, under 85% seen once. Germline CDR1 is SGHTA and CDR2 is FQGNSA. This CDR3 is built from 13 residues. V gave up 5 bases and J gave up 4 bases, with 9 bases separating them. In the case of this clone: Its antigen is not identified.

The TCR was taken from a male donor in good health and CMV-seronegative. This chain uses TRBV7-2 with TRBJ2-1, with D tentatively TRBD2 (5 bases). The specimen sequenced was PBMCs. The CDR3 DNA follows: TGTGCCAGCAGCCTCTCGGGATACAATGAGCAGTTCTTC. Amino acid sequence: CASSLSGYNEQFF.